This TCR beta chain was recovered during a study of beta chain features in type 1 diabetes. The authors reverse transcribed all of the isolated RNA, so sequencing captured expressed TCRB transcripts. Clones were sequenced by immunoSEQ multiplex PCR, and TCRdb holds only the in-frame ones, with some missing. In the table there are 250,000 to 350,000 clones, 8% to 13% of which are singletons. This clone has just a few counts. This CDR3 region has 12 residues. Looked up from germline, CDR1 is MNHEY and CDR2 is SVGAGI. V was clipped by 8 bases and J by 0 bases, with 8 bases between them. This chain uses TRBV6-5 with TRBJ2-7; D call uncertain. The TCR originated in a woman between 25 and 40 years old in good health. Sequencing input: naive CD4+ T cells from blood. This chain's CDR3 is CASRSNSYEQYF. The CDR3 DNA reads TGTGCCAGCCGGAGCAACTCCTACGAGCAGTACTTC.